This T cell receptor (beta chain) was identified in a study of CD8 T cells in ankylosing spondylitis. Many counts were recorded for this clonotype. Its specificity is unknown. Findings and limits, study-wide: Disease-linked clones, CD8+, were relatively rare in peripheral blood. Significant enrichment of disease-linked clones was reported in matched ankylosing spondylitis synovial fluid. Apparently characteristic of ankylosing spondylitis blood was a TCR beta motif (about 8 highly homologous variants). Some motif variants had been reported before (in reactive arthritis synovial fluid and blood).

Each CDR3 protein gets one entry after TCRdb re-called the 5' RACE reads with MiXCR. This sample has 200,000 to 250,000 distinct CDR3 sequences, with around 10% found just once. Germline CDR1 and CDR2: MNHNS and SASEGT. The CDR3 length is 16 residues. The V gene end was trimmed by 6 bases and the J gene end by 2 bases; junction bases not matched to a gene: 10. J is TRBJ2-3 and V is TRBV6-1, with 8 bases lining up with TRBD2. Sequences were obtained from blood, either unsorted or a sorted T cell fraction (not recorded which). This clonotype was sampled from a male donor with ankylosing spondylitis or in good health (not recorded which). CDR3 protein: CASSQRSGGNTDTQYF. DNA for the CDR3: TGTGCCAGCAGCCAAAGAAGCGGGGGAAACACAGATACGCAGTATTTT.